This T cell receptor (beta chain) comes out of a study of T cell responses to AZD1222 COVID-19 vaccine. Using immunoSEQ multiplex PCR, the repertoire was profiled, and TCRdb retains in-frame clones only, with some absent. The sample yields approximately 99,000 clones, just over 90% seen once. J was trimmed by 7 bases and V by 6 bases; bases with no gene match: 9. Germline V gene sequence: CDR1 SGHTA, CDR2 FQGNSA. The CDR3 is 15 amino acids. Analysis merged second doses at about 4 or about 12 weeks. V and J are TRBV7-2 and TRBJ1-4, with TRBD1 matching 9 bases. This clonotype was sampled from an adult who received the AZD1222 COVID-19 vaccine. The sequenced sample was peripheral blood, obtained 28 days after the second AZD1222 dose. The CDR3 spells CASSPTGTGSEKLFF. CDR3 bases: TGTGCCAGCAGTCCGACCGGGACAGGGTCTGAAAAACTGTTTTTT.